This is a list of T cell receptor beta chains from one sample in a study of cytomegalovirus exposure and HLA in healthy donors. Only in-frame clones appear in the TCRdb table, and some are missing; sequencing was by immunoSEQ multiplex PCR. The sample shows about 150,000 clones, roughly 86% of them seen only once. Sequencing was carried out using PBMCs. Receptors were obtained from a man between 18 and 29 years old in good health and CMV-seropositive. The CDR3 runs from the conserved cysteine through the conserved F or W. D genes are given only for firm matches. The listing skips clone size in some rows; elsewhere it reads once, few, many or a size class.

CDR3aa: CASRQGRETQYF
CDR3nt: TGTGCCAGCAGGCAGGGCAGGGAGACCCAGTACTTC
j_gene: TRBJ2-5
v_gene: TRBV28
abundance: NA
d_gene: NA

CDR3aa: CASSAGGPGTDTQYF
CDR3nt: TGTGCCAGCAGCGCCGGAGGGCCCGGCACAGATACGCAGTATTTT
j_gene: TRBJ2-3
v_gene: TRBV5-6
abundance: NA
d_gene: NA

CDR3aa: CASSVQVVSPLHF
CDR3nt: TGTGCCAGCAGCGTCCAGGTTGTATCACCCCTCCACTTT
j_gene: TRBJ1-6
v_gene: TRBV9
abundance: NA
d_gene: NA

CDR3aa: CASSLVLAGVYNEQFF
CDR3nt: TGTGCCAGCAGCTTAGTATTAGCGGGGGTTTACAATGAGCAGTTCTTC
j_gene: TRBJ2-1
v_gene: TRBV7-6
abundance: NA
d_gene: TRBD2

CDR3aa: CASSVVAGGLGEQYF
CDR3nt: TGTGCCAGCAGCGTAGTAGCGGGAGGGTTAGGCGAGCAGTACTTC
j_gene: TRBJ2-7
v_gene: TRBV9
abundance: NA
d_gene: TRBD2

CDR3aa: CASSYRQDSGNTIYF
CDR3nt: TGTGCCAGCAGTTACAGGCAGGACTCTGGAAACACCATATATTTT
j_gene: TRBJ1-3
v_gene: TRBV6-5
abundance: NA
d_gene: NA

CDR3aa: CATDSHYPRTEGYGYTF
CDR3nt: TGCGCCACCGATAGCCATTACCCGAGGACAGAAGGCTATGGCTACACCTTC
j_gene: TRBJ1-2
v_gene: TRBV10-1
abundance: NA
d_gene: NA

CDR3aa: CASSLEAGGRPLNEQFF
CDR3nt: TGTGCCAGCAGCTTAGAAGCCGGCGGGAGGCCCCTCAATGAGCAGTTCTTC
j_gene: TRBJ2-1
v_gene: TRBV11-2
abundance: NA
d_gene: TRBD2

CDR3aa: CASSLGGQGADEQYF
CDR3nt: TGTGCCAGCAGCTTGGGGGGACAGGGGGCTGACGAGCAGTACTTC
j_gene: TRBJ2-7
v_gene: TRBV5-6
abundance: NA
d_gene: TRBD1

CDR3aa: CACDRGGNEPQHF
CDR3nt: TGTGCCTGTGACAGGGGAGGTAATGAGCCCCAGCATTTT
j_gene: TRBJ1-5
v_gene: TRBV30
abundance: NA
d_gene: TRBD1

CDR3aa: CASSVDNYNEQFF
CDR3nt: TGTGCCAGCAGTGTGGACAACTACAATGAGCAGTTCTTC
j_gene: TRBJ2-1
v_gene: TRBV6-4
abundance: few
d_gene: NA

CDR3aa: CAWSEDRRYGYTF
CDR3nt: TGTGCCTGGAGTGAAGACAGAAGGTATGGCTACACCTTC
j_gene: TRBJ1-2
v_gene: TRBV30
abundance: NA
d_gene: NA

CDR3aa: CASSSTSGGADTQYF
CDR3nt: TGTGCCAGCAGTTCGACTAGCGGGGGGGCAGATACGCAGTATTTT
j_gene: TRBJ2-3
v_gene: TRBV6-4
abundance: NA
d_gene: TRBD2

CDR3aa: CASSYVVTDANYGYTF
CDR3nt: TGTGCCAGCAGTTACGTAGTTACAGATGCTAACTATGGCTACACCTTC
j_gene: TRBJ1-2
v_gene: TRBV6-6
abundance: NA
d_gene: NA

CDR3aa: CATSGQANTGELFF
CDR3nt: TGTGCCACCAGCGGGCAGGCGAACACCGGGGAGCTGTTTTTT
j_gene: TRBJ2-2
v_gene: TRBV15
abundance: NA
d_gene: NA

CDR3aa: CASSRDRGQETQYF
CDR3nt: TGTGCCAGCAGCCGGGACAGGGGGCAAGAGACCCAGTACTTC
j_gene: TRBJ2-5
v_gene: TRBV7-7
abundance: NA
d_gene: TRBD1

CDR3aa: CASSAGLAGVTGELFF
CDR3nt: TGTGCCAGTAGTGCGGGACTAGCGGGTGTGACCGGGGAGCTGTTTTTT
j_gene: TRBJ2-2
v_gene: TRBV19
abundance: NA
d_gene: TRBD2

CDR3aa: CASSQQRGPGRDIQYF
CDR3nt: TGTGCCAGCAGTCAACAACGGGGACCCGGGAGGGACATTCAGTACTTC
j_gene: TRBJ2-4
v_gene: TRBV6-6
abundance: NA
d_gene: TRBD2

CDR3aa: CASQGAYRVTSGYYNEQFF
CDR3nt: TGTGCCAGCCAAGGTGCTTACAGGGTTACTAGCGGTTATTACAATGAGCAGTTCTTC
j_gene: TRBJ2-1
v_gene: TRBV2
abundance: NA
d_gene: TRBD2

CDR3aa: CSVARGQGEKLFF
CDR3nt: TGCAGCGTGGCCCGTGGCCAGGGTGAAAAACTGTTTTTT
j_gene: TRBJ1-4
v_gene: TRBV29-1
abundance: NA
d_gene: NA

CDR3aa: CASSETGNGYTF
CDR3nt: TGTGCCAGCAGTGAAACAGGGAATGGCTACACCTTC
j_gene: TRBJ1-2
v_gene: TRBV2
abundance: NA
d_gene: NA

CDR3aa: CASSFLPDSTYNEQFF
CDR3nt: TGTGCCAGCAGCTTTCTTCCGGACTCGACTTACAATGAGCAGTTCTTC
j_gene: TRBJ2-1
v_gene: TRBV5-6
abundance: NA
d_gene: NA

CDR3aa: CASSLSGIRKLFF
CDR3nt: TGTGCCAGCAGTTTATCGGGGATCAGAAAACTGTTTTTT
j_gene: TRBJ1-4
v_gene: TRBV28
abundance: NA
d_gene: NA

CDR3aa: CASKGRVNYGYTF
CDR3nt: TGTGCCAGCAAGGGGCGAGTAAACTATGGCTACACCTTC
j_gene: TRBJ1-2
v_gene: TRBV6-5
abundance: NA
d_gene: NA

CDR3aa: CASSLGGTYNEQFF
CDR3nt: TGTGCCAGCAGTTTAGGAGGAACCTACAATGAGCAGTTCTTC
j_gene: TRBJ2-1
v_gene: TRBV6-1
abundance: NA
d_gene: NA

CDR3aa: CASSLGTQETQYF
CDR3nt: TGTGCCAGCAGCCTCGGGACACAAGAGACCCAGTACTTC
j_gene: TRBJ2-5
v_gene: TRBV7-2
abundance: NA
d_gene: NA

CDR3aa: CASSSSGGNEQFF
CDR3nt: TGTGCCAGCAGCTCCAGCGGGGGAAATGAGCAGTTCTTC
j_gene: TRBJ2-1
v_gene: TRBV7-3
abundance: NA
d_gene: TRBD2

CDR3aa: CASKTTGTGQETQYF
CDR3nt: TGCGCCAGCAAAACTACCGGGACAGGACAAGAGACCCAGTACTTC
j_gene: TRBJ2-5
v_gene: TRBV5-1
abundance: NA
d_gene: TRBD1

CDR3aa: CASSLSSWGTRNNEQFF
CDR3nt: TGTGCCAGCAGTTTATCATCATGGGGGACACGAAACAATGAGCAGTTCTTC
j_gene: TRBJ2-1
v_gene: TRBV27
abundance: once
d_gene: NA

CDR3aa: CASSPRGGDTEAFF
CDR3nt: TGTGCCAGCAGTCCGAGGGGGGGAGACACTGAAGCTTTCTTT
j_gene: TRBJ1-1
v_gene: TRBV28
abundance: NA
d_gene: NA

CDR3aa: CASSLGLAGSQYF
CDR3nt: TGTGCCAGCAGTTTAGGACTAGCGGGCTCGCAGTACTTC
j_gene: TRBJ2-7
v_gene: TRBV28
abundance: NA
d_gene: TRBD2

CDR3aa: CASSFTGQPYGYTF
CDR3nt: TGTGCCAGCAGCTTCACCGGACAGCCCTATGGCTACACCTTC
j_gene: TRBJ1-2
v_gene: TRBV11-2
abundance: NA
d_gene: NA

CDR3aa: CASSPRAGQETQYF
CDR3nt: TGTGCCAGCAGCCCCAGGGCCGGACAAGAGACCCAGTACTTC
j_gene: TRBJ2-5
v_gene: TRBV7-9
abundance: NA
d_gene: NA

CDR3aa: CASSSNEGGPGNEQFF
CDR3nt: TGTGCCAGCAGCTCCAACGAAGGGGGTCCGGGGAATGAGCAGTTCTTC
j_gene: TRBJ2-1
v_gene: TRBV7-9
abundance: once
d_gene: NA

CDR3aa: CASSLNRAYQETQYF
CDR3nt: TGTGCCAGCAGTTTAAACAGGGCGTACCAAGAGACCCAGTACTTC
j_gene: TRBJ2-5
v_gene: TRBV28
abundance: NA
d_gene: NA

CDR3aa: CASSPLSQVGEQYF
CDR3nt: TGTGCCAGCAGCCCTTTGTCACAGGTTGGCGAGCAGTACTTC
j_gene: TRBJ2-7
v_gene: TRBV6-6
abundance: NA
d_gene: NA

CDR3aa: CASSWGLAGNGELFF
CDR3nt: TGTGCCAGCAGTTGGGGACTAGCGGGGAACGGGGAGCTGTTTTTT
j_gene: TRBJ2-2
v_gene: TRBV28
abundance: NA
d_gene: TRBD2

CDR3aa: CASSDSGGDPTDTQYF
CDR3nt: TGTGCCAGCAGCGATAGCGGGGGGGACCCCACAGATACGCAGTATTTT
j_gene: TRBJ2-3
v_gene: TRBV9
abundance: NA
d_gene: TRBD2

CDR3aa: CASSLAFDEQYF
CDR3nt: TGTGCCAGCAGCTTAGCCTTTGACGAGCAGTACTTC
j_gene: TRBJ2-7
v_gene: TRBV7-8
abundance: NA
d_gene: NA

CDR3aa: CAWGQGTEAFF
CDR3nt: TGTGCCTGGGGACAGGGCACTGAAGCTTTCTTT
j_gene: TRBJ1-1
v_gene: TRBV30
abundance: NA
d_gene: TRBD1

CDR3aa: CASSLGTGREANYGYTF
CDR3nt: TGCGCCAGCAGCTTGGGAACAGGCCGAGAAGCTAACTATGGCTACACCTTC
j_gene: TRBJ1-2
v_gene: TRBV5-1
abundance: NA
d_gene: NA

CDR3aa: CATSREDGELFF
CDR3nt: TGTGCCACCTCCAGGGAGGACGGGGAGCTGTTTTTT
j_gene: TRBJ2-2
v_gene: TRBV15
abundance: NA
d_gene: NA

CDR3aa: CASSAPPSLETQYF
CDR3nt: TGTGCCAGCAGTGCCCCCCCGAGCCTGGAGACCCAGTACTTC
j_gene: TRBJ2-5
v_gene: TRBV25-1
abundance: NA
d_gene: NA

CDR3aa: CSVGLTSGYTDTQYF
CDR3nt: TGCAGCGTTGGCCTGACTAGCGGGTACACAGATACGCAGTATTTT
j_gene: TRBJ2-3
v_gene: TRBV29-1
abundance: NA
d_gene: TRBD2

CDR3aa: CASSPSSGRLPIYADTQYF
CDR3nt: TGCGCCAGCAGCCCCTCTAGCGGGAGGCTCCCCATTTACGCAGATACGCAGTATTTT
j_gene: TRBJ2-3
v_gene: TRBV4-1
abundance: NA
d_gene: TRBD2

CDR3aa: CASSSLAGGYEQYF
CDR3nt: TGTGCCAGCAGCTCTTTAGCGGGAGGATACGAGCAGTACTTC
j_gene: TRBJ2-7
v_gene: TRBV7-6
abundance: NA
d_gene: TRBD2

CDR3aa: CASRDLAYNEQFF
CDR3nt: TGTGCCAGCAGGGATTTAGCGTACAATGAGCAGTTCTTC
j_gene: TRBJ2-1
v_gene: TRBV27
abundance: NA
d_gene: NA

CDR3aa: CASSQDLGGHQPQHF
CDR3nt: TGTGCCAGCAGCCAAGATCTAGGAGGGCATCAGCCCCAGCATTTT
j_gene: TRBJ1-5
v_gene: TRBV4-2
abundance: NA
d_gene: NA

CDR3aa: CASRRYETQYF
CDR3nt: TGTGCCAGCAGGAGGTACGAGACCCAGTACTTC
j_gene: TRBJ2-5
v_gene: TRBV6-5
abundance: NA
d_gene: NA

CDR3aa: CASSVGTAGYEQYF
CDR3nt: TGTGCCAGCAGCGTGGGGACAGCCGGATACGAGCAGTACTTC
j_gene: TRBJ2-7
v_gene: TRBV9
abundance: NA
d_gene: TRBD1

CDR3aa: CASSLQGPYEQYF
CDR3nt: TGTGCCAGCAGCTTGCAGGGTCCCTACGAGCAGTACTTC
j_gene: TRBJ2-7
v_gene: TRBV5-6
abundance: NA
d_gene: NA

CDR3aa: CASSTQGPDTDTQYF
CDR3nt: TGTGCCAGCAGCACACAGGGACCTGACACAGATACGCAGTATTTT
j_gene: TRBJ2-3
v_gene: TRBV13
abundance: NA
d_gene: NA

CDR3aa: CASRGGRGTDTQYF
CDR3nt: TGTGCCAGCAGAGGGGGGAGGGGCACAGATACGCAGTATTTT
j_gene: TRBJ2-3
v_gene: TRBV6-6
abundance: once
d_gene: NA

CDR3aa: CSAIGQYGYTF
CDR3nt: TGCAGTGCTATCGGACAATATGGCTACACCTTC
j_gene: TRBJ1-2
v_gene: TRBV20-1
abundance: few
d_gene: NA

CDR3aa: CASSPGQGIEAFF
CDR3nt: TGTGCCAGTAGTCCTGGACAGGGGATTGAAGCTTTCTTT
j_gene: TRBJ1-1
v_gene: TRBV19
abundance: NA
d_gene: TRBD1

CDR3aa: CASSLGQGAEEQYF
CDR3nt: TGTGCCAGCAGCTTAGGACAGGGGGCTGAGGAGCAGTACTTC
j_gene: TRBJ2-7
v_gene: TRBV7-9
abundance: NA
d_gene: TRBD1

CDR3aa: CAWSPGTQNTEAFF
CDR3nt: TGTGCCTGGAGTCCCGGGACACAGAACACTGAAGCTTTCTTT
j_gene: TRBJ1-1
v_gene: TRBV30
abundance: NA
d_gene: NA

CDR3aa: CASRQGLNSPLHF
CDR3nt: TGTGCCAGCAGACAGGGTTTGAATTCACCCCTCCACTTT
j_gene: TRBJ1-6
v_gene: TRBV6-5
abundance: NA
d_gene: NA

CDR3aa: CASTTGKVDTGELFF
CDR3nt: TGCGCCAGTACCACAGGGAAAGTGGACACCGGGGAGCTGTTTTTT
j_gene: TRBJ2-2
v_gene: TRBV5-1
abundance: NA
d_gene: NA

CDR3aa: CASSLGRGSTDTQYF
CDR3nt: TGCGCCAGCAGCTTGGGTAGAGGGAGCACAGATACGCAGTATTTT
j_gene: TRBJ2-3
v_gene: TRBV5-1
abundance: NA
d_gene: NA